Each of the 21 T cell receptor beta chains below was sequenced from the same sample in a study of T cell responses to AZD1222 COVID-19 vaccine. This table comes from immunoSEQ multiplex PCR, and its TCRdb copy is limited to in-frame clones, with some not included. The repertoire has fewer than 120,000 clones, around 90% of them found once; the top ten carry approximately 3%. Sequences were derived from peripheral blood, sampled on day 0 of AZD1222 vaccination. The receptors stem from an adult in good health.

The chain combines TRBV19 with TRBJ2-7, with 9 bases lining up with TRBD1. The CDR3 totals 18 residues. CDR1 and CDR2 from the germline V gene are LNHDA and SQIVND (reference sequence). Unmatched junction bases numbered 17, after V lost 5 bases and J lost 3 bases. Here the CDR3 reads CASSPPRVGGQGYYEQYF. CDR3 coding DNA: TGTGCCAGTAGTCCTCCCCGGGTAGGGGGACAGGGATACTACGAGCAGTACTTC.

This chain connects TRBV7-3 to TRBJ2-3, with 9 positions matching TRBD2. This CDR3 has 20 amino acids. The germline V gene encodes CDR1 SGHTA and CDR2 FQGTGA. Trimming removed 1 base from V and 3 bases from J; junction bases left unmatched: 17. The CDR3 reads CASSLKRGGLAGTGTDTQYF. CDR3 bases: TGTGCCAGCAGCTTAAAAAGAGGGGGGCTAGCGGGAACCGGGACAGATACGCAGTATTTT.

The chain links TRBV13 to TRBJ2-3; D call uncertain. V dropped 5 bases and J dropped 1 base, with 16 bases sitting between them. Germline-derived CDR1 and CDR2 are PRHDT and FYEKMQ (reference sequence). CDR3 size: 16 residues. DNA for the CDR3: TGTGCCAGCAGCCCTACAGTGGGGTCTGGCACAGATACGCAGTATTTT. Its translation: CASSPTVGSGTDTQYF.

The chain couples TRBV19 to TRBJ2-5, with TRBD2 as a possible D gene (6 bases). Deletions cut 8 bases from V and 5 bases from J, with 18 bases between. The CDR3 contains 14 residues. From germline, CDR1 is LNHDA and CDR2 SQIVND (reference sequence). CDR3 bases: TGTGCCAGTTCCCCGATTAGCGGTTCGGAGACCCAGTACTTC. Encoded protein: CASSPISGSETQYF.

The J gene is TRBJ2-5, the V gene TRBV28; D may be TRBD1 (7 bases). Trimming cost V 2 bases and J 3 bases, with 13 bases left between them. From germline, CDR1 is MDHEN and CDR2 SYDVKM. The CDR3 loop spans 15 amino acids. The CDR3 protein is CASSLGGGAEETQYF. The CDR3 bases are TGTGCCAGCAGTTTAGGAGGGGGCGCAGAAGAGACCCAGTACTTC.

This sequence joins TRBV2 and TRBJ1-4; D is perhaps TRBD1 (6 bases). This CDR3 contains 14 residues. Germline V lookup: CDR1 SNHLY, CDR2 FYNNEI. V was clipped by 3 bases and J by 8 bases, with 13 bases between them. For the CDR3, the DNA is TGTGCCAGCAGTGAGGACAGAGCAGGGGAAAAACTGTTTTTT. This translates into CASSEDRAGEKLFF.

The rearrangement links TRBV18 to TRBJ2-7, with D uncertain. From germline, CDR1 is KGHSH and CDR2 LQKENI. This CDR3 is built from 12 residues. Trimming removed 6 bases from V and 2 bases from J, with 8 bases in between. The CDR3 DNA follows: TGTGCCAGCTCTCTCATGGCCTACGAGCAGTACTTC. It translates to CASSLMAYEQYF.

The V and J genes are TRBV19 and TRBJ2-5, with a tentative D call TRBD2 (7 bases). The CDR3 runs to 14 residues. Trimming pared 2 bases from V and 4 bases from J, leaving 11 bases between. CDR1 is LNHDA, CDR2 SQIVND, per germline (reference sequence). The CDR3: CASSINRGAETQYF. The CDR3 DNA reads as TGTGCCAGTAGTATAAATCGGGGGGCAGAGACCCAGTACTTC.

Turning to this clone: One end of the junction varies from germline; a read error may be responsible. Other DNA variants within this sample encode the same CDR3. This rearrangement joins TRBV27 to TRBJ2-7; the D is unclear. Germline CDR1 reads MNHEY; CDR2 reads SMNVEV (reference sequence). The CDR3 is 13 amino acids. The CDR3 here is CASSPVLRNEQYF. DNA for the CDR3: TGTGCCAGCAGTCCGGTTCTGCGGAACGAGCAGTATTTC.

The chain is built from TRBV14 and TRBJ2-7; either TRBD1 or TRBD2 may fit D (5 bases each). The ends were cut back, 3 bases at V and 0 bases at J, with 12 bases in the middle. The CDR3 is 15 amino acids. Germline V gives CDR1 SGHDN, CDR2 FVKESK. CDR3 residues: CASSQPGRPSYEQYF. The CDR3 nucleotides are TGTGCCAGCAGCCAGCCGGGACGGCCCTCCTACGAGCAGTACTTC. Using reference TRBV14 and TRBJ2-7 for the parts outside the CDR3, the full variable domain is EAGVTQFPSHSVIEKGQTVTLRCDPISGHDNLYWYRRVMGKEIKFLLHFVKESKQDESGMPNNRFLAERTGGTYSTLKVQPAELEDSGVYFCASSQPGRPSYEQYFGPGTRLTVT.

Turning to this clone: A junction end diverges from the germline sequence, so it may reflect a read error. The chain employs TRBV7-7 and TRBJ2-7; TRBD2 is a possible D gene (5 bases). In germline, CDR1 is SSHAT, CDR2 FNYEAQ (reference sequence). This CDR3 spans 16 amino acids. In DNA, the CDR3 is TGTGCTAGCAGTCATTCCGGGCCTCCCTTAAAGCGGGAGCAGTACTTC. Translated: CASSHSGPPLKREQYF.

A remark on this clone: Germline is not matched at one junction end, which may reflect a read error. The rearrangement uses TRBV7-7 and TRBJ2-1, with a possible D match to TRBD1 (5 bases). The CDR3 covers 17 residues. Germline CDR1 SSHAT, CDR2 FNYEAQ (reference sequence). CDR3: CASSLEVTGRWGNEQFF. DNA for the CDR3: TGTGCTAGCAGCTTAGAGGTCACAGGCCGCTGGGGCAATGAGCAGTTCTTC.

The V and J genes are TRBV7-8 and TRBJ1-2; TRBD1 is a possible D gene (6 bases). Germline V lookup: CDR1 SGHVS, CDR2 FQNEAQ. V lost 5 bases, J lost 3 bases, and 13 bases lay in between. The CDR3 contains 14 residues. The CDR3 reads CASSPGAVDYGYTF. In nucleotides, the CDR3 is TGTGCCAGCAGCCCAGGGGCGGTGGACTATGGCTACACCTTC.

The chain carries TRBV18 and TRBJ2-1; 13 nucleotides match TRBD2. V shed 3 bases, J shed 2 bases, and the junction held 1 base outside the gene matches. CDR1 is KGHSH and CDR2 is LQKENI in the germline V gene. The CDR3 is 16 residues long. CDR3 DNA sequence: TGTGCCAGCTCACCGACTAGCGGGAGGACCTACAATGAGCAGTTCTTC. Protein product: CASSPTSGRTYNEQFF.

This sequence joins TRBV7-9 and TRBJ2-5; 7 nucleotides match TRBD1. The CDR3 extends over 16 amino acids. The V segment lost 8 bases and the J segment 1 base; nucleotides outside the gene matches: 13. Germline V gives CDR1 SEHNR, CDR2 FQNEAQ (reference sequence). The CDR3 region is CASGWAGTASQETQYF. The CDR3, as DNA: TGTGCCAGCGGCTGGGCCGGGACAGCGAGCCAAGAGACCCAGTACTTC.

This chain uses TRBV19 with TRBJ2-1; D is perhaps TRBD1 (6 bases). The V gene's germline CDR1 is LNHDA and CDR2 SQIVND (reference sequence). Deletions cut 3 bases from V and 5 bases from J, with 11 bases between. CDR3 length equals 14 residues. The CDR3 DNA sequence: TGTGCCAGTAGTATGGGCAGGGGTGACAATGAGCAGTTCTTC. This encodes CASSMGRGDNEQFF.

The chain uses TRBV7-2 and TRBJ2-6; no clear D gene. Germline V lookup: CDR1 SGHTA, CDR2 FQGNSA. Trimming stripped 7 bases from V and 0 bases from J, with 16 bases between. This CDR3 has 17 residues. The CDR3 reads CASNIPTPSSGANVLTF. In DNA form, the CDR3 reads TGTGCCAGCAACATCCCAACCCCTAGCTCTGGGGCCAACGTCCTGACTTTC.

Comment on this clone: The same CDR3 also results from other DNA sequences found in this sample. This chain uses TRBV7-2 with TRBJ2-6; D gene uncertain. With 2 bases removed from V and 0 bases from J, the gap between germline ends came to 5 bases. The CDR3 is made up of 15 amino acids. The germline CDR1 and CDR2 sequences are SGHTA and FQGNSA. This CDR3 reads CASSLRGSGANVLTF. CDR3 nucleotides: TGTGCCAGCAGCTTAAGAGGCTCTGGGGCCAACGTCCTGACTTTC.

CDR3 coding DNA: TGTGCCAGCAGTCTTGACAGGGAAAAATCACCCCTCCACTTT. Protein: CASSLDREKSPLHF. V usage is TRBV2 and J usage is TRBJ1-6; 7 nucleotides align to TRBD1. The V gene end was trimmed by 5 bases and the J gene end by 10 bases; junction bases not matched to a gene: 8. Germline V gives CDR1 SNHLY, CDR2 FYNNEI. This CDR3 is 14 amino acids long.

The chain has TRBV28 and TRBJ1-2, with 9 bases that match TRBD1. The V gene end was trimmed by 0 bases and the J gene end by 6 bases; junction bases not matched to a gene: 2. The CDR3 extends over 14 amino acids. The germline CDR1 and CDR2 sequences are MDHEN and SYDVKM. CDR3 sequence (DNA): TGTGCCAGCAGTTTATGGGACAGGGGAAATGGCTACACCTTC. Protein: CASSLWDRGNGYTF.

The chain couples TRBV6-5 to TRBJ2-1; TRBD1 agrees at 9 bases. Germline assignment: CDR1 MNHEY and CDR2 SVGAGI. V dropped 6 bases and J dropped 2; count of bases not matched to a gene: 5. The CDR3 sequence is 15 residues long. The CDR3 bases are TGTGCCAGCAGCGAGGACAGGGGACCCTACAATGAGCAGTTCTTC. It specifies CASSEDRGPYNEQFF.